This TCR beta chain was found in a study of blood T cells in healthy people across ages. Study results and caveats: Diversity figures based on one million T cells were deemed too low.

On this clonotype itself: Antigen specificity is unknown.

Using a J-beta primer mix together with a sample-barcoded 5' primer, a second PCR was run for roughly 6 to 11 cycles. TCRdb used MiXCR to reprocess the 5' RACE reads, holding one entry per CDR3 protein. The profile shows roughly 1,700,000 distinct CDR3 sequences, 28% of them singletons. V shed 4 bases and J 7 bases; nucleotides not matched to a gene: 16. The CDR3 loop spans 17 amino acids. CDR1 is SGHAT, CDR2 FQNNGV, per germline. The material sequenced was blood. This rearrangement joins TRBV11-2 to TRBJ2-1; the match to TRBD2 covers 7 bases. This TCR was recovered from a woman in her thirties in good health. The CDR3 nucleotides are TGTGCCAGCAGCTCCGGTAAGGGGCGGGAGTATAGAAATGAGCAGTTCTTC. Amino acid sequence: CASSSGKGREYRNEQFF.